The rows below give T cell receptor beta chains drawn from one sample of a study of blood T cell repertoires in COVID-19. Sequenced by immunoSEQ multiplex PCR; TCRdb stores in-frame clones only, minus some. The profile shows 250,000 to 300,000 clones, approximately 88% of them singletons. Sequencing was carried out using peripheral blood. Receptors were obtained from a man aged 45-65 years with acute or convalescent COVID-19. The conserved cysteine and the conserved F or W are not part of the CDR3 here.

CDR3 protein	V gene	J gene
ASRRGTGSYTEAF	TRBV11-2	TRBJ1-1
ASRPLTLGTDTQY	TRBV2	TRBJ2-3
ASRNPGQPNSYEQY	TRBV2	TRBJ2-7
ATSDRRDSAGTDTQY	TRBV24-1	TRBJ2-3
ASSQINNEQF	TRBV3-1/TRBV3-2	TRBJ2-1
ASSLGTGETQY	TRBV7-2	TRBJ2-5
ASTKQDLSNQPQH	TRBV19	TRBJ1-5
ASSLRASALYEQY	TRBV5-4	TRBJ2-7
ASRRQGQGTYEQY	TRBV6-5	TRBJ2-7
ASGALSPLH	TRBV5-8	TRBJ1-6
ASSEHGTVSYEQY	TRBV9	TRBJ2-7
ASSITGTPNTEAF	TRBV5-8	TRBJ1-1
ASSLDRGTYEQY	TRBV27	TRBJ2-7
ASSDRRIYNEQF	TRBV25-1	TRBJ2-1
ASSEAGADTQY	TRBV10-1	TRBJ2-3
ASSYSAGAEQY	TRBV6-5	TRBJ2-7
ASSLGQGSPGELF	TRBV5-4	TRBJ2-2
ASSSGTTLYNEQF	TRBV19	TRBJ2-1
ASSPGQGARAETQY	TRBV18	TRBJ2-5
ASSTLAGGPPGNEQF	TRBV11-2	TRBJ2-1
ASSPNRPQH	TRBV7-6	TRBJ1-5
ATSDSRSGLSGYT	TRBV24-1	TRBJ1-2
ASSYSPVNTGELF	TRBV6-5	TRBJ2-2
ASSQVLTGSTEKLF	TRBV4-1	TRBJ1-4